Following are 22 T cell receptor beta chains from one sample sequenced in a study of T cell responses to AZD1222 COVID-19 vaccine (TCRdb year 2021). The library was built by means of the immunoSEQ multiplex PCR assay. The source is immuneACCESS, and TCRdb retained only in-frame sequences with V and J called. Part of the clones is not carried over; for the studies checked, unresolved V genes explain less than half of this, and the remainder is unexplained. This sample gives around 97,000 clones in total; less than 95% of them show up just once. Together, the top ten hold roughly 5% of the sample. The time point label, read with the paper, signifies: baseline before first vaccination. This sample comprised peripheral blood, obtained on day 0 of AZD1222 vaccination. The receptors come from an adult in good health.

The rearrangement links TRBV4-2 to TRBJ2-5; 12 bases are shared with TRBD2. This CDR3 is built from 17 residues. V was pared by 0 bases and J by 9 bases, with 11 bases of the junction left unmatched. Germline lookup yields CDR1 LGHNA and CDR2 YNFKEQ. CDR3 coding DNA: TGTGCCAGCAGCCAAGAATGGGCTAGCGGGGGGGTCCTACCCCAGTACTTC. Translating gives CASSQEWASGGVLPQYF.

This rearrangement joins TRBV28 to TRBJ1-4, with D possibly being TRBD1 (5 bases). This CDR3 contains 14 residues. The V end was cut by 2 bases, the J end by 8 bases, with 12 bases between. The germline CDR1 and CDR2 sequences are MDHEN and SYDVKM. The CDR3 loop reads CASSLGSAGEKLFF. CDR3 nucleotides: TGTGCCAGCAGTTTAGGGTCGGCAGGGGAAAAACTGTTTTTT.

This chain connects TRBV18 to TRBJ1-6, with a tentative D call TRBD1 (5 bases). Germline V lookup: CDR1 KGHSH, CDR2 LQKENI. V was cut by 3 bases and J by 4 bases, with 10 bases left in between. This CDR3 has 15 residues. This CDR3 reads CASSPRDGYNSPLHF. CDR3 DNA sequence: TGTGCCAGCTCACCCCGGGACGGATATAATTCACCCCTCCACTTT.

V gene TRBV5-4 combines with J gene TRBJ2-7, with D possibly being TRBD1 (5 bases). This CDR3 has 14 amino acids. V lost 0 bases to trimming and J lost 3 bases, with 10 bases between them. Germline lookup yields CDR1 SGHNT and CDR2 YYREEE (reference sequence). CDR3 in amino acids: CASSLVGADYEQYF. Here the CDR3 DNA reads TGTGCCAGCAGCTTGGTAGGGGCCGACTACGAGCAGTACTTC.

This clone was observed once. The V and J genes are TRBV7-9 and TRBJ2-7; a possible D gene is TRBD1 (6 bases). CDR3 size: 14 residues. The V gene lost 3 bases and the J gene lost 1 base, with 10 bases spanning the gap. The germline CDR1 and CDR2 sequences are SEHNR and FQNEAQ (reference sequence). This chain's CDR3 is CASSFGQISYEQYF. In DNA form, the CDR3 reads TGTGCCAGCAGCTTTGGACAGATTTCCTACGAGCAGTACTTC.

V is TRBV5-4 and J is TRBJ1-2; possible D gene TRBD1, 5 bases. The V end lost 4 bases, the J end lost 4 bases, and 17 bases lay between the germline ends. The CDR3 covers 15 residues. Germline V gives CDR1 SGHNT, CDR2 YYREEE (reference sequence). This chain's CDR3 is CASSTTGDLLYGYTF. As DNA, the CDR3 is TGTGCCAGCAGCACAACGGGGGACCTACTCTATGGCTACACCTTC.

The chain combines TRBV7-2 with TRBJ1-4; no clear D gene. V was trimmed by 6 bases and J by 6 bases, leaving 17 bases between them. Germline V gene lookup returns CDR1 SGHTA and CDR2 FQGNSA. The length of the CDR3 is 15 residues. The CDR3 spells CASSSTGVWYEKLFF. CDR3 nucleotides: TGTGCCAGCAGTTCGACTGGAGTCTGGTATGAAAAACTGTTTTTT.

This clone was found once. The chain's CDR3 is CASSPRRDNEQFF. DNA for the CDR3: TGTGCCAGCAGCCCCCGTAGGGACAATGAGCAGTTCTTC. V and J are TRBV11-2 and TRBJ2-1; D gene uncertain. V gave up 5 bases and J gave up 5 bases, with 10 bases separating them. This CDR3 has 13 amino acids. CDR1 SGHAT and CDR2 FQNNGV come from the germline V gene.

The chain carries TRBV15 and TRBJ2-2; 8 bases match TRBD1. V shed 0 bases and J 6 bases; nucleotides not matched to a gene: 6. Looked up from germline, CDR1 is LNHNV and CDR2 is YYDKDF (reference sequence). The CDR3 sequence is 16 residues long. CDR3 DNA sequence: TGTGCCACCAGCAGAGATCTGGCAGGGGGCTCCGGGGAGCTGTTTTTT. Encoded protein: CATSRDLAGGSGELFF.

The CDR3, as DNA: TGTGCCACCAGCAGAGGGGGGACAGGGGCCGAAAAACTGTTTTTT. This translates into CATSRGGTGAEKLFF. The V call is TRBV15, the J call TRBJ1-4; 10 nucleotides match TRBD1. V trimming: 1 base; J trimming: 8 bases; junction bases outside the gene matches: 4. The germline gives CDR1 LNHNV, CDR2 YYDKDF (reference sequence). The CDR3 runs to 15 residues.

V gene TRBV7-2 combines with J gene TRBJ2-3; no clear D. V lost 7 bases to trimming and J lost 4 bases, with 15 bases between them. The CDR3 loop spans 14 amino acids. Germline V gives CDR1 SGHTA, CDR2 FQGNSA. CDR3 residues: CASTYGVLADTQYF. The CDR3 DNA sequence: TGTGCCAGCACCTACGGAGTCTTGGCAGATACGCAGTATTTT. The full variable domain, rest sourced from reference TRBV7-2 and TRBJ2-3, is GAGVSQSPSNKVTEKGKDVELRCDPISGHTALYWYRQSLGQGLEFLIYFQGNSAPDKSGLPSDRFSAERTGGSVSTLTIQRTQQEDSAVYLCASTYGVLADTQYFGPGTRLTVL.

Only one count was recorded for this clone. The chain carries TRBV7-3 and TRBJ2-6; either TRBD1 or TRBD2 may fit D (5 bases each). Germline CDR1 and CDR2: SGHTA and FQGTGA. The CDR3 loop spans 18 amino acids. Between the trimmed V and J ends, which lost 5 bases and 1 base, there was a span of 18 bases. The CDR3 DNA sequence: TGTGCCAGCAGCCCCCGGGACCGCCGCGAATCTGGGGCCAACGTCCTGACTTTC. It encodes CASSPRDRRESGANVLTF.

This sequence joins TRBV7-9 and TRBJ1-4, with D perhaps TRBD1 (5 bases). This CDR3 region has 19 residues. The V gene lost 6 bases and the J gene lost 0 bases, with 23 bases spanning the gap. Germline loops: CDR1 SEHNR, CDR2 FQNEAQ (reference sequence). Written as DNA, the CDR3 is TGTGCCAGCAGGAGGGGAGTTGAACAACTTGGAACAACTAATGAAAAACTGTTTTTT. Protein product: CASRRGVEQLGTTNEKLFF.

This chain links TRBV5-1 with TRBJ1-5; D is unresolved. This CDR3 region has 13 residues. Trimming pared 2 bases from V and 6 bases from J, leaving 9 bases between. Looked up from germline, CDR1 is SGHRS and CDR2 is YFSETQ. The chain's CDR3 is CASSFVGSQPQHF. The DNA of the CDR3 is TGCGCCAGCAGCTTCGTAGGGTCTCAGCCCCAGCATTTT. Supplemented by reference TRBV5-1 and TRBJ1-5, the full variable domain reads KAGVTQTPRYLIKTRGQQVTLSCSPISGHRSVSWYQQTPGQGLQFLFEYFSETQRNKGNFPGRFSGRQFSNSRSEMNVSTLELGDSALYLCASSFVGSQPQHFGDGTRLSIL.

This chain connects TRBV6-6 to TRBJ1-1; 7 bases line up with TRBD1. The CDR3 loop spans 18 amino acids. The V gene's germline CDR1 is MNHNY and CDR2 SVGAGI (reference sequence). With 5 bases clipped from V and 0 bases from J, the junction kept 15 bases outside the gene matches. The CDR3 here is CASSPRTGDLIMNTEAFF. CDR3 in DNA: TGTGCCAGCAGTCCCAGGACAGGCGACCTTATCATGAACACTGAAGCTTTCTTT.

CDR3 in amino acids: CASSGRPGTDPNYGYTF. As DNA, the CDR3 is TGTGCCAGCAGTGGACGGCCCGGGACAGACCCTAACTATGGCTACACCTTC. The V call is TRBV6-1, the J call TRBJ1-2; 7 nucleotides match TRBD1. Germline CDR1 and CDR2: MNHNS and SASEGT. CDR3 length: 17 amino acids. Trimming removed 4 bases from V and 0 bases from J; junction bases left unmatched: 11.

V usage is TRBV4-3 and J usage is TRBJ1-1; D is undetermined. The germline V and J ends were trimmed by 0 bases and 11 bases, with 13 bases remaining between them. This CDR3 region has 13 residues. Per the germline V gene, CDR1 is LGHNA and CDR2 is YSLEER. The DNA of the CDR3 is TGCGCCAGCAGCCAAGATAGAGAGGAAGCGGCTTTCTTT. Residues: CASSQDREEAAFF.

V gene TRBV2 combines with J gene TRBJ2-6; 7 nucleotides line up with TRBD1. Germline V gene sequence: CDR1 SNHLY, CDR2 FYNNEI. The length of the CDR3 is 16 residues. Unmatched junction bases numbered 12, after V lost 11 bases and J lost 2 bases. The CDR3 spells CAVSPDRSAGANVLTF. The CDR3 coding sequence is TGTGCCGTCTCGCCGGACAGGTCAGCTGGGGCCAACGTCCTGACTTTC.

The chain recombines TRBV9 with TRBJ2-3, with unresolved D. Germline loops: CDR1 SGDLS, CDR2 YYNGEE. This CDR3 spans 12 amino acids. V was cut by 4 bases and J by 6 bases, with 9 bases left in between. For the CDR3, the DNA is TGTGCCAGCAGCTCAATGGGGGATACGCAGTATTTT. Translated: CASSSMGDTQYF.

CDR3 bases: TGTGCCAGCAGTGAAATCGGGGCGGGTCAGCCCCAGCATTTT. It translates to CASSEIGAGQPQHF. The V call is TRBV25-1, the J call TRBJ1-5; a weak D match, TRBD1 (5 bases). The CDR3 length is 14 residues. CDR1 and CDR2 from the germline V gene are MGHDK and SYGVNS. V lost 2 bases to trimming and J lost 6 bases, with 11 bases between them.

This chain uses TRBV7-6 with TRBJ1-5, with D possibly being TRBD1 (5 bases). The germline V gene has CDR1 SGHVS and CDR2 FNYEAQ. The CDR3 runs to 16 residues. The V end lost 4 bases, the J end lost 1 base, and 14 bases lay between the germline ends. In DNA, the CDR3 is TGTGCCAGCAGCTCCGGGACCGAGGGAAGCAATCAGCCCCAGCATTTT. Its translation is CASSSGTEGSNQPQHF.

This clone was counted once. The gene calls are TRBV11-2 and TRBJ2-7; D might be TRBD1 (5 bases). The V and J ends lost 7 bases and 1 base respectively, with 11 bases between them. The CDR3 has 13 residues. CDR1 SGHAT and CDR2 FQNNGV come from the germline V gene. CDR3 loop: CASTLQDSYEQYF. The CDR3 DNA sequence: TGTGCCAGCACCCTACAGGATTCCTACGAGCAGTACTTC.